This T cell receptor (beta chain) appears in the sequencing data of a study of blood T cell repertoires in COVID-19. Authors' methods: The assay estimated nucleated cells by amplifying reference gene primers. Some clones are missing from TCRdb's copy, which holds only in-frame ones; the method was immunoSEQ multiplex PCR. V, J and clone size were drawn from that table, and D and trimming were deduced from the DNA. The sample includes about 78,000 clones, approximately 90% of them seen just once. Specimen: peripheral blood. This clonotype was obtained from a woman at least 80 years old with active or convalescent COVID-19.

The CDR3 region is CASSIGVVGGAFF. CDR3 DNA sequence: TGTGCCAGTAGTATTGGAGTAGTCGGAGGGGCTTTCTTT. The chain carries TRBV19 and TRBJ1-1, with no clear D. The CDR3 sequence is 13 residues long. Germline V gene data show CDR1 as LNHDA and CDR2 as SQIVND (reference sequence). V was shortened by 3 bases and J by 11 bases, with 16 bases between the two germline ends.